A single sample is the source of the 27 T cell receptor beta chains below, sequenced in a study of blood T cell repertoires in COVID-19. TCRdb's table, derived via immunoSEQ multiplex PCR, lists solely in-frame clones and lacks some. Of roughly 11,000 clones listed, less than 90% are singletons. The sequenced sample was peripheral blood. Receptor source: a woman in her fifties or sixties with active COVID-19.

This clone was counted once. The chain carries TRBV10-3 and TRBJ1-6; D is perhaps TRBD1 (6 bases). With 4 bases removed from V and 10 bases from J, the gap between germline ends came to 14 bases. The CDR3 is 14 residues long. Germline V gene data show CDR1 as ENHRY and CDR2 as SYGVKD. For the CDR3, the DNA is TGTGCCATCAGTGCAACAGGGCTTCGATCACCCCTCCACTTT. This gives the protein CAISATGLRSPLHF.

V usage is TRBV7-9 and J usage is TRBJ2-3; 10 nucleotides align to TRBD1. This CDR3 is built from 16 residues. Trimming took 4 bases from V and 4 from J; bases not matched to a gene: 8. The germline V gene has CDR1 SEHNR and CDR2 FQNEAQ (reference sequence). In DNA, the CDR3 is TGTGCCAGCAGCTCCGGGACAGGGGAGAGGGCAGATACGCAGTATTTT. The encoded protein is CASSSGTGERADTQYF.

The chain links TRBV12-3 or TRBV12-4 to TRBJ2-5, with TRBD2 matching 7 bases. The ends lost 5 bases at V and 3 bases at J; junction bases unmatched: 0. The CDR3 loop spans 12 amino acids. CDR3 region: CASSSGEETQYF. In DNA form, the CDR3 reads TGTGCCAGCAGTAGCGGGGAAGAGACCCAGTACTTC.

V gene TRBV5-8 combines with J gene TRBJ2-7; TRBD2 might be the D (5 bases). Between the trimmed V and J ends, which lost 0 bases and 3 bases, there was a span of 7 bases. The CDR3 extends over 13 amino acids. Germline CDR1 reads SGHTS; CDR2 reads YDEGEE. The CDR3, as DNA: TGTGCCAGCAGCTTGGGCGGGTACTACGAGCAGTACGTC. This encodes CASSLGGYYEQYV.

This clone appeared once. CDR3 residues: CASSSTHDSLGTQYF. DNA for the CDR3: TGTGCCAGCAGCTCAACCCACGACAGTCTCGGGACCCAGTACTTC. V and J are TRBV7-3 and TRBJ2-5, with D possibly matching TRBD1 (5 bases). The CDR3 covers 15 residues. The germline V and J ends were trimmed by 4 bases and 7 bases, with 19 bases remaining between them. Per germline, CDR1 SGHTA and CDR2 FQGTGA.

This clone was seen a few times. This CDR3 is CASSRDRKNSPLHF. CDR3 in DNA: TGTGCCAGCAGCCGGGACAGGAAAAATTCACCCCTCCACTTT. The V gene is TRBV9, the J gene TRBJ1-6; 8 nucleotides match TRBD1. V shed 4 bases, J shed 7 bases, and the junction held 4 bases outside the gene matches. The germline V gene has CDR1 SGDLS and CDR2 YYNGEE. CDR3 size: 14 residues.

The CDR3 DNA is TGTGCCAGTAGGGGCGGGACAGCGTCTTCTGGGGCCAACGTCCTGACTTTC. Protein: CASRGGTASSGANVLTF. This chain links TRBV19 with TRBJ2-6, with a possible D match to TRBD1 (7 bases). CDR3 length: 17 residues. With 6 bases removed from V and 1 base from J, the gap between germline ends came to 16 bases. Germline CDR1 and CDR2: LNHDA and SQIVND (reference sequence).

The V call is TRBV2, the J call TRBJ2-1; D call uncertain. CDR1 SNHLY and CDR2 FYNNEI come from the germline V gene. V gave up 4 bases and J gave up 7 bases, with 8 bases separating them. This CDR3 has 12 amino acids. The CDR3 DNA sequence: TGTGCCAGCAGTGGTCTGTTTAATGAGCAGTTCTTC. Protein: CASSGLFNEQFF. The full variable domain, its missing parts supplied by reference TRBV2 and TRBJ2-1, is EPEVTQTPSHQVTQMGQEVILRCVPISNHLYFYWYRQILGQKVEFLVSFYNNEISEKSEIFDDQFSVERPDGSNFTLKIRSTKLEDSAMYFCASSGLFNEQFFGPGTRLTVL.

V usage is TRBV19 and J usage is TRBJ2-3, with D perhaps TRBD1 (6 bases). The germline V gene has CDR1 LNHDA and CDR2 SQIVND (reference sequence). V was clipped by 7 bases and J by 5 bases, with 19 bases between them. The CDR3 is 15 amino acids. CDR3 sequence: CASISRGSPGDTQYF. CDR3 coding DNA: TGTGCCAGTATCTCCAGGGGATCACCCGGAGATACGCAGTATTTT.

The chain carries TRBV3-1 (or the pseudogene TRBV3-2) and TRBJ2-3; 10 bases are shared with TRBD2. The CDR3 covers 20 residues. Trimming removed 0 bases from V and 1 base from J; junction bases left unmatched: 13. Germline CDR1 and CDR2: LGHDT and YNNKEL (reference sequence). Here the CDR3 DNA reads TGTGCCAGCAGCCAAGAGTTGCTGGCTAGCGGGAGTATCGGCACAGATACGCAGTATTTT. Its protein product is CASSQELLASGSIGTDTQYF.

The CDR3 DNA follows: TGCGCCAGCAGCTTATCGGACAGGAACACTGAAGCTTTCTTT. Its protein product is CASSLSDRNTEAFF. This chain uses TRBV5-1 with TRBJ1-1; possibly TRBD1 for D (6 bases). The CDR3 sequence is 14 residues long. Trimming took off 2 bases at V and 1 base at J, with 9 bases between the two ends. The germline CDR1 and CDR2 sequences are SGHRS and YFSETQ.

The chain employs TRBV3-1 (or the pseudogene TRBV3-2) and TRBJ2-7; TRBD2 matches 16 bases. V was pared by 3 bases and J by 4 bases, with 9 bases of the junction left unmatched. In germline, CDR1 is LGHDT, CDR2 YNNKEL (reference sequence). CDR3 length equals 18 residues. CDR3 bases: TGTGCCAGCAGCCAGGCCCCGGGACTAGCGGGAGGGCCATACGAGCAGTACTTC. This translates into CASSQAPGLAGGPYEQYF.

The genes are TRBV5-4 and TRBJ1-3; 7 bases are a match to TRBD1. J was trimmed by 2 bases and V by 0 bases; bases with no gene match: 5. The CDR3 is 16 residues long. Germline CDR1 reads SGHNT; CDR2 reads YYREEE (reference sequence). CDR3 protein: CASSLGTGGTGNTIYF. The CDR3 DNA is TGTGCCAGCAGCTTGGGGACAGGAGGGACTGGAAACACCATATATTTT.

This chain uses TRBV9 with TRBJ2-3, with 7 bases that match TRBD2. Germline loops: CDR1 SGDLS, CDR2 YYNGEE. The V segment lost 0 bases and the J segment 5 bases; nucleotides outside the gene matches: 6. The CDR3 length is 15 residues. The CDR3 region is CASSVVSGVVDTQYF. For the CDR3, the DNA is TGTGCCAGCAGCGTAGTCAGCGGGGTTGTAGATACGCAGTATTTT.

In this sample, this clone turned up a few times. The chain links TRBV4-1 to TRBJ2-2, with D possibly being TRBD1 (6 bases). CDR1 and CDR2 from the germline V gene are MGHRA and YSYEKL. Deletions cut 1 base from V and 7 bases from J, with 10 bases between. This CDR3 contains 14 residues. This CDR3 is CASSQAAGVGELFF. The CDR3 region has the DNA TGCGCCAGCAGCCAAGCGGCAGGGGTCGGGGAGCTGTTTTTT.

J is TRBJ1-5 and V is TRBV3-1 (or the pseudogene TRBV3-2), with D perhaps TRBD1 (6 bases). The CDR3 loop spans 17 amino acids. V lost 0 bases and J 9 bases, leaving 21 bases between the germline ends. Germline assignment: CDR1 LGHDT and CDR2 YNNKEL (reference sequence). The CDR3 DNA reads TGTGCCAGCAGCCAAGAAACTGTGGACAGTGGGGTTTGGCCCCAGCATTTT. This translates into CASSQETVDSGVWPQHF.

The V call is TRBV6-2 or TRBV6-3, the J call TRBJ2-3, with D uncertain. CDR1 is MNHEY and CDR2 is SVGEGT in the germline V gene. The CDR3 loop spans 14 amino acids. Trimming shortened V by 1 base and J by 0 bases, and 5 bases separated the two germline ends. CDR3 in amino acids: CASSYLTSTDTQYF. CDR3 coding DNA: TGTGCCAGCAGTTACTTAACTAGCACAGATACGCAGTATTTT.

This chain joins TRBV19 and TRBJ2-3, with TRBD2 matching 8 bases. The V gene end was trimmed by 5 bases and the J gene end by 6 bases; junction bases not matched to a gene: 7. CDR3 length: 14 amino acids. Germline lookup yields CDR1 LNHDA and CDR2 SQIVND (reference sequence). The DNA for the CDR3 is TGTGCCAGTAGTGTTACTAGCGGCTGGGATACGCAGTATTTT. This translates into CASSVTSGWDTQYF.

This chain links TRBV27 with TRBJ2-1; TRBD1 matches 8 bases. The germline CDR1 and CDR2 sequences are MNHEY and SMNVEV (reference sequence). After removal of 5 bases from V and 5 bases from J, the junction contained 8 bases not matched to a gene. The CDR3 consists of 15 residues. CDR3 in amino acids: CASSGDRGLHNEQFF. The CDR3 DNA reads as TGTGCCAGCAGTGGAGACAGGGGCCTCCACAATGAGCAGTTCTTC.

This chain uses TRBV10-3 with TRBJ1-5; no definite D call. Germline V gene lookup returns CDR1 ENHRY and CDR2 SYGVKD. The CDR3 runs 13 residues. The V gene lost 2 bases and the J gene lost 9 bases, with 11 bases spanning the gap. CDR3 DNA: TGTGCCATCAGTGAGAGTCAGGTCTCGCCCCAGCATTTT. As protein: CAISESQVSPQHF.

The V gene is TRBV4-2, the J gene TRBJ2-2, with 10 bases lining up with TRBD2. The CDR3 is 16 amino acids. Germline V gene lookup returns CDR1 LGHNA and CDR2 YNFKEQ. After removal of 4 bases from V and 4 bases from J, the junction contained 6 bases not matched to a gene. CDR3 in DNA: TGTGCCAGCAGCCTGCCAAGCGGGAGGGTCACCGGGGAGCTGTTTTTT. Translated, it gives CASSLPSGRVTGELFF.

Comment on this clone: Other DNA variants within this sample encode the same CDR3. The chain links TRBV3-1 (or the pseudogene TRBV3-2) to TRBJ1-4; 9 bases agree with TRBD1. CDR3 size: 14 residues. Trimming cost V 6 bases and J 7 bases; bases outside gene matches: 6. CDR1 and CDR2 from the germline V gene are LGHDT and YNNKEL (reference sequence). The CDR3 spells CASSLQGAREKLFF. In nucleotides, the CDR3 is TGTGCCAGCAGTCTACAGGGGGCTCGTGAAAAACTGTTTTTT.

The chain joins TRBV3-1 (or the pseudogene TRBV3-2) to TRBJ2-3; 7 bases line up with TRBD1. The CDR3 totals 15 residues. Germline CDR1 is LGHDT and CDR2 is YNNKEL (reference sequence). V trimming: 3 bases; J trimming: 5 bases; junction bases outside the gene matches: 8. CDR3 loop: CASSHGTVKGDTQYF. The CDR3 DNA reads as TGTGCCAGCAGCCATGGGACAGTAAAAGGAGATACGCAGTATTTT.

The CDR3 bases are TGTGCCAGCAGCATTGGACTAGCGGCCGCCTACGAGCAGTACTTC. This gives the protein CASSIGLAAAYEQYF. The chain carries TRBV5-6 and TRBJ2-7; 10 positions match TRBD2. The CDR3 has 15 residues. CDR1 is SGHDT, CDR2 YYEEEE, per germline. Trimming removed 4 bases from V and 2 bases from J; junction bases left unmatched: 6.

The chain is built from TRBV15 and TRBJ2-5, with 9 bases lining up with TRBD1. J lost 2 bases, V lost 1 base, and 8 bases had no gene match. The CDR3 sequence is 17 residues long. Germline V gene lookup returns CDR1 LNHNV and CDR2 YYDKDF (reference sequence). The CDR3 DNA is TGTGCCACCAGCAGAGGGGTGGACAGGGGCCAACAAGAGACCCAGTACTTC. Its protein is CATSRGVDRGQQETQYF.

The chain couples TRBV3-1 (or the pseudogene TRBV3-2) to TRBJ1-3, with 7 nucleotides matching TRBD1. The ends lost 7 bases at V and 8 bases at J; junction bases unmatched: 11. The CDR3 sequence is 14 residues long. CDR1 LGHDT and CDR2 YNNKEL come from the germline V gene (reference sequence). In DNA form, the CDR3 reads TGTGCCAGCACCTCCTTAGGGGGCAAAGACACCATATATTTT. Its protein is CASTSLGGKDTIYF.

This chain connects TRBV3-1 (or the pseudogene TRBV3-2) to TRBJ2-2; a weak D match, TRBD2 (6 bases). Trimming removed 3 bases at V and 1 base at J, with 18 bases between. The CDR3 spans 18 residues. Germline CDR1 and CDR2: LGHDT and YNNKEL (reference sequence). The CDR3 nucleotides read TGTGCCAGCAGCCAGGGTCCTAGGATCGGGGGGAACACCGGGGAGCTGTTTTTT. This translates into CASSQGPRIGGNTGELFF.